These T cell receptor beta chains were read from a single sample in a study of early T cells in non-severe SARS-CoV-2 infection. MiXCR, applied by TCRdb to the 5' RACE reads, yields one record per CDR3 protein. The table lists fewer than 65,000 distinct CDR3 sequences, roughly 5.7% of them singletons. Sample: whole blood, taken at baseline. The receptors here all came from an adult who was a healthcare worker with PCR-confirmed SARS-CoV-2 infection or an uninfected control (not recorded which). Each CDR3 is given with its conserved first and last residue. A D gene is named only where the DNA matches it firmly. Expanded clones get a size class; other rows say once, few or many, or leave the size out.

clone_size	v_call	j_call	d_call	cdr3_aa	cdr3_nt
many	TRBV6-5	TRBJ1-6	TRBD1	CASRTGESNSPLHF	TGTGCCAGCAGGACAGGGGAATCGAATTCACCCCTCCACTTT
many	TRBV7-9	TRBJ1-1	.	CASSLGRPPSKKNTEAFF	TGTGCCAGCAGCTTAGGAAGGCCTCCGAGTAAGAAGAACACTGAAGCTTTCTTT
many	TRBV7-9	TRBJ2-1	.	CASSWGRAYNEQFF	TGTGCCAGCAGCTGGGGCAGGGCCTACAATGAGCAGTTCTTC
many	TRBV20-1	TRBJ1-1	TRBD1	CSALTGTVRLNTEAFF	TGCAGTGCTTTGACAGGGACGGTACGCCTGAACACTGAAGCTTTCTTT
.	TRBV18	TRBJ2-7	.	CASSPRAYEQYF	TGTGCCAGCTCACCGCGAGCCTACGAGCAGTACTTC
many	TRBV28	TRBJ2-1	TRBD2	CASSRILAGGPSSYNEQFF	TGTGCCAGCAGCCGTATACTAGCGGGAGGCCCAAGCTCCTACAATGAGCAGTTCTTC
.	TRBV28	TRBJ2-7	TRBD2	CASIPGSGRESYEQYF	TGTGCCAGCATCCCGGGGAGCGGGAGGGAATCCTACGAGCAGTACTTC
many	TRBV7-6	TRBJ1-1	TRBD1	CASSSPGQKLFF	TGTGCCAGCAGCTCCCCGGGACAGAAGCTTTTCTTT
.	TRBV2	TRBJ1-4	TRBD1	CASSRQGAANEKLFF	TGTGCCAGCAGCAGACAGGGGGCGGCTAATGAAAAACTGTTTTTT
many	TRBV18	TRBJ2-1	.	CASSPDGTNEQFF	TGTGCCAGCTCACCCGACGGGACTAATGAGCAGTTCTTC
few	TRBV10-3	TRBJ2-7	TRBD1	CAITTGQSYEQYF	TGTGCCATCACCACGGGACAGTCCTACGAGCAGTACTTC
.	TRBV28	TRBJ2-6	.	CASSLGHSSGANVLTF	TGTGCCAGCAGTTTGGGCCATAGCTCTGGGGCCAACGTCCTGACTTTC
many	TRBV20-1	TRBJ1-6	TRBD1	CSAVDRADSPLHF	TGCAGTGCTGTCGACAGGGCGGATTCACCCCTCCACTTT
many	TRBV28	TRBJ1-5	TRBD1	CASRKTGPFNQPQHF	TGTGCCAGCAGAAAGACAGGGCCATTTAATCAGCCCCAGCATTTT
.	TRBV11-2	TRBJ2-5	.	CASSLVAAIAVGETQYF	TGTGCCAGCAGCTTAGTCGCCGCGATCGCGGTTGGAGAGACCCAGTACTTC
many	TRBV30	TRBJ1-5	TRBD1	CAWSRTGGGWDQPQHF	TGTGCCTGGAGTCGGACAGGGGGAGGGTGGGATCAGCCCCAGCATTTT
many	TRBV29-1	TRBJ2-2	TRBD2	CSVASGISTGELFF	TGCAGCGTTGCGAGCGGGATAAGTACCGGGGAGCTGTTTTTT
.	TRBV3-1	TRBJ2-3	TRBD2	CASSQPSGRRVDTQYF	TGTGCCAGCAGCCAACCTAGCGGGAGGAGGGTTGATACGCAGTATTTT
many	TRBV6-2/TRBV6-3	TRBJ2-7	TRBD2	CASSQPGLAGPAYEQYF	TGTGCCAGCAGCCAACCGGGACTAGCGGGACCTGCCTACGAGCAGTACTTC
.	TRBV10-3	TRBJ2-7	.	CAISGGRPHEQYF	TGTGCCATCAGTGGGGGTAGACCACACGAGCAGTACTTC
.	TRBV12-5	TRBJ2-3	TRBD1	CASGLGQGTDTQNF	TGTGCTAGTGGTTTGGGACAGGGGACAGATACGCAGAATTTT